The rows below give T cell receptor beta chains drawn from one sample of a study of blood T cell repertoires in COVID-19. Generated by immunoSEQ multiplex PCR, the TCRdb table keeps only in-frame clones and is missing some. The repertoire holds some 200,000 clones, 88% seen once, with more than 1.4% in the top ten. Input material: peripheral blood. The receptor source for this set is a young man with active or convalescent COVID-19. CDR3s include the opening cysteine and the closing phenylalanine or tryptophan. The D gene is left open where the match is weak. Some rows mark clone size as missing; the rest say once, few, many or name a class of expanded clone.

d_call	v_call	clone_size	j_call	cdr3_aa	cdr3_nt
.	TRBV19	few	TRBJ2-7	CASSPGRAYEQYF	TGTGCCAGTAGTCCAGGGCGAGCCTACGAGCAGTACTTC
.	TRBV14	.	TRBJ1-5	CASSQGLQPQHF	TGTGCCAGCAGCCAAGGTCTTCAGCCCCAGCATTTT
TRBD1	TRBV30	.	TRBJ1-2	CAWSVLRRDSNYGYTF	TGTGCCTGGAGTGTACTACGGCGGGACAGCAACTATGGCTACACCTTC
TRBD1	TRBV5-6	.	TRBJ1-3	CASSGTGGSGNTIYF	TGTGCCAGCAGCGGAACAGGGGGCTCTGGAAACACCATATATTTT
.	TRBV28	.	TRBJ1-3	CASSLSGERNTIYF	TGTGCCAGCAGTTTATCGGGGGAAAGAAACACCATATATTTT
.	TRBV5-1	.	TRBJ2-2	CASSLAVQSNTGELFF	TGCGCCAGCAGCTTGGCCGTGCAGTCCAACACCGGGGAGCTGTTTTTT
.	TRBV28	.	TRBJ1-3	CASRFMALGGNTIYF	TGTGCCAGCAGGTTTATGGCCCTCGGGGGAAACACCATATATTTT
.	TRBV30	.	TRBJ1-5	CAWTAGLRNQPQHF	TGTGCCTGGACGGCAGGGTTAAGGAATCAGCCCCAGCATTTT
TRBD1	TRBV4-2	.	TRBJ1-3	CASSQAGTGLSGNTIYF	TGTGCCAGCAGCCAGGCCGGGACAGGTCTCTCTGGAAACACCATATATTTT
.	TRBV30	.	TRBJ1-5	CAWSQAGQDQPQHF	TGTGCCTGGAGTCAGGCAGGGCAGGATCAGCCCCAGCATTTT
TRBD2	TRBV24-1	.	TRBJ2-3	CATSDLPISGRGTDTQYF	TGTGCCACCAGTGATTTGCCGATTAGCGGGAGGGGCACAGATACGCAGTATTTT
TRBD1	TRBV5-1	.	TRBJ1-1	CASSWGTGGTGTEAFF	TGCGCCAGCAGCTGGGGGACAGGGGGCACGGGAACTGAAGCTTTCTTT
TRBD2	TRBV5-4	.	TRBJ2-7	CASSKITGTSYEQYF	TGTGCCAGCAGCAAAATAACCGGGACTAGCTACGAGCAGTACTTC
.	TRBV30	few	TRBJ1-2	CAWGGGGQPYGYTF	TGTGCCTGGGGTGGGGGGGGCCAACCTTATGGCTACACCTTC
TRBD1	TRBV27	.	TRBJ1-2	CASSIGQGYGYTF	TGTGCCAGCAGCATAGGACAGGGGTATGGCTACACCTTC
TRBD2	TRBV2	.	TRBJ2-2	CASSEVNLAGGVGELFF	TGTGCCAGCAGTGAAGTAAACCTAGCGGGAGGGGTCGGGGAGCTGTTTTTT
.	TRBV28	once	TRBJ1-4	CASSLSGAKGLFF	TGTGCCAGCAGTTTATCTGGGGCGAAAGGACTGTTTTTT
TRBD1	TRBV3-1/TRBV3-2	.	TRBJ2-1	CASSQEQGNNEQFF	TGTGCCAGCAGCCAAGAACAGGGGAACAATGAGCAGTTCTTC
.	TRBV28	.	TRBJ1-1	CASRLNTEAFF	TGTGCCAGCAGACTAAACACTGAAGCTTTCTTT
.	TRBV11-2	.	TRBJ1-3	CASSQGSTGNTIYF	TGTGCCAGCAGCCAGGGTTCAACTGGAAACACCATATATTTT
TRBD1	TRBV30	.	TRBJ1-3	CAWSVLGRGRNTIYF	TGTGCCTGGAGTGTATTGGGCAGGGGGAGAAACACCATATATTTT
TRBD1	TRBV18	.	TRBJ1-6	CASSPGTEVSGNSPLHF	TGTGCCAGCTCACCAGGGACAGAAGTGTCCGGTAATTCACCCCTCCACTTT
.	TRBV30	few	TRBJ1-5	CAWSGGSNQPQHF	TGTGCCTGGAGTGGGGGCTCAAATCAGCCCCAGCATTTT
.	TRBV7-9	once	TRBJ1-5	CASSLVSQPQHF	TGTGCCAGCAGCTTAGTGAGTCAGCCCCAGCATTTT
TRBD2	TRBV7-2	once	TRBJ2-7	CASSLAPAGGVKSIYEQYF	TGTGCCAGCAGCTTAGCCCCAGCGGGAGGGGTAAAGTCCATCTACGAGCAGTACTTC